This TCR beta chain came from a study of T-cell reconstitution after alpha-beta-depleted transplantation in children. CDR3 length: 14 amino acids. The V gene's germline CDR1 is SEHNR and CDR2 FQNEAQ (reference sequence). V lost 1 base and J lost 4, with 7 bases in between. Construction of the TCRbeta library involved unique molecular identifiers. TCRdb itself ran the PCR reads through MiXCR, one entry per CDR3 protein. The sample lists roughly 590,000 distinct CDR3 sequences, approximately 16% seen once, with about 1.1% in the top ten. The chain has TRBV7-9 and TRBJ2-2; D is ambiguous. This receptor was obtained from a human donor who donated a stem cell graft to a child with acute myeloid leukemia. This specimen was PBMCs from the stem cell graft donor, taken from the stem cell graft. This CDR3 reads CASSLGFSTGELFF. DNA of the CDR3: TGTGCCAGCAGCTTAGGTTTTAGCACCGGGGAGCTGTTTTTT.